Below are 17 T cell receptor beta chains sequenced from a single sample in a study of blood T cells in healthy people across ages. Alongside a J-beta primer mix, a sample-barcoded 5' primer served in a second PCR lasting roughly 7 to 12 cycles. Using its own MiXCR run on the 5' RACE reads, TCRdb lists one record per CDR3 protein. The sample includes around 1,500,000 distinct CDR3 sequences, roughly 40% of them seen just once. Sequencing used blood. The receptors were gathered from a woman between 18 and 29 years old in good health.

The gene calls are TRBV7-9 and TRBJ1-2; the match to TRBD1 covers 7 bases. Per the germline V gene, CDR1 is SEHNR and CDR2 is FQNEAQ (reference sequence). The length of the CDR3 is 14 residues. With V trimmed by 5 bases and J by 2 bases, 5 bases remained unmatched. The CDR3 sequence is CASSTGAPNYGYTF. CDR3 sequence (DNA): TGTGCCAGCAGCACAGGGGCCCCCAACTATGGCTACACCTTC.

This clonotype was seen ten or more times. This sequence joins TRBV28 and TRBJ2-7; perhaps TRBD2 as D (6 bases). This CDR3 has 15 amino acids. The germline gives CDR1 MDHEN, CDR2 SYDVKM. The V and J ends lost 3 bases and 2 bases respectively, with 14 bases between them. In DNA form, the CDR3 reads TGTGCCAGCAGTTTGGCGAGCGGGTCCGCCTACGAGCAGTACTTC. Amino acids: CASSLASGSAYEQYF.

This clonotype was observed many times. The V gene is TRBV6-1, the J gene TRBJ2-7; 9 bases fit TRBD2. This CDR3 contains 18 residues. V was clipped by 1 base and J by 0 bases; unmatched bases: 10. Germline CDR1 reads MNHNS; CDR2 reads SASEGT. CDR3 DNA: TGTGCCAGCAGTGAAGGGTGGGCTAGCGGGGCTAGCTCCTACGAGCAGTACTTC. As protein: CASSEGWASGASSYEQYF.

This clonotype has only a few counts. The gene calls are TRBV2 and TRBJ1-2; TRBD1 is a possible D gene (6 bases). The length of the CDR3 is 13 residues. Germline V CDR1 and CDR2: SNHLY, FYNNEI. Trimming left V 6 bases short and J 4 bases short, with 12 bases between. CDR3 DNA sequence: TGTGCCAGCAGGGACAGTGGGGGCTATGGCTACACCTTC. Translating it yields CASRDSGGYGYTF.

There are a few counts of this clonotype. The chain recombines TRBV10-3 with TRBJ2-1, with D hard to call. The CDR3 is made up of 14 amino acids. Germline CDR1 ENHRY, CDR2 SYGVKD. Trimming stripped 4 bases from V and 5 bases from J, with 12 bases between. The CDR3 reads CAISVVGSDNEQFF. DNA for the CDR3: TGTGCCATCAGTGTGGTGGGGTCCGACAATGAGCAGTTCTTC.

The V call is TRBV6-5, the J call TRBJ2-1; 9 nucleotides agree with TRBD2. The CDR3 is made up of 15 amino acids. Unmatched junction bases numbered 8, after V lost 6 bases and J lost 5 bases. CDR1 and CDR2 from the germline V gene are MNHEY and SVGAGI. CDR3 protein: CASSIAGVSHNEQFF. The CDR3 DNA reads TGTGCCAGCAGCATAGCGGGAGTTAGCCACAATGAGCAGTTCTTC.

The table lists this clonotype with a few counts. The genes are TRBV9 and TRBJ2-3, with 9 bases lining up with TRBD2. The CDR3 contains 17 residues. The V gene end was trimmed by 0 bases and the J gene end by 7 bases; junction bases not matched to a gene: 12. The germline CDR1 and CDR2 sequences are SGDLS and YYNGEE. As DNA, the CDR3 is TGTGCCAGCAGCGTAGGCGCGTTGTCTAGCGGGGCCAATACGCAGTATTTT. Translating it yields CASSVGALSSGANTQYF.

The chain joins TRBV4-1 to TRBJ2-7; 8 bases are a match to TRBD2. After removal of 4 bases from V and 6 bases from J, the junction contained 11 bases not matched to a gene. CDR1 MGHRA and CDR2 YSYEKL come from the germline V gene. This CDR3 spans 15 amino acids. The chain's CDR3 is CASSPTWLAGGEQYF. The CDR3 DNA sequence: TGCGCCAGCAGCCCTACTTGGCTTGCGGGAGGCGAGCAGTACTTC.

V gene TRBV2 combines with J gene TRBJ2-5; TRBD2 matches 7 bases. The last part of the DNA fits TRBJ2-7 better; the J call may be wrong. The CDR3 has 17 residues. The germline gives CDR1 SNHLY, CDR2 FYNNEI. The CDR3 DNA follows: TGTGCCAGCAGTGGGGCTAGCGGTGGGACTAACTACTACGAGCAGTACTTC. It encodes CASSGASGGTNYYEQYF.

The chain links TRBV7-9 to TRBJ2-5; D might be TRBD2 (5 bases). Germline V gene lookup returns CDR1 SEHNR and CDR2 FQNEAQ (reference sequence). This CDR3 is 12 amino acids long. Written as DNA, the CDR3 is TGTGCAAGCGTCGGCCAGCCGAGGGCCCAGTACTTC. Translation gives CASVGQPRAQYF.

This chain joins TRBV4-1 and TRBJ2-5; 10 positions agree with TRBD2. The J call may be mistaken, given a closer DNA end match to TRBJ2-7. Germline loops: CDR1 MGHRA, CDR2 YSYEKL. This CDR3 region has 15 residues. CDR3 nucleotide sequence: TGCGCCAGCAGCCCTCTTAGCGGGGGGAGGGACGAGCAGTACTTC. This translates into CASSPLSGGRDEQYF.

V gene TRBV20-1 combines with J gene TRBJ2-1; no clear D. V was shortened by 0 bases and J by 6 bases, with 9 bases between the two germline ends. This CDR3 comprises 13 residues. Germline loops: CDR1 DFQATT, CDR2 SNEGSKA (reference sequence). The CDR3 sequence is CSARDHPGNEQFF. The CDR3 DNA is TGCAGTGCTAGAGACCACCCGGGCAATGAGCAGTTCTTC.

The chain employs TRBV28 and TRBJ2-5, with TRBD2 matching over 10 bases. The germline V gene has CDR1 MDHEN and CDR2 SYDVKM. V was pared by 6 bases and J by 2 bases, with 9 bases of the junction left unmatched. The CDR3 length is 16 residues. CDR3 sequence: CASSPGLAEDQETQYF. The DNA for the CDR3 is TGTGCCAGCAGCCCCGGACTAGCGGAAGATCAAGAGACCCAGTACTTC.

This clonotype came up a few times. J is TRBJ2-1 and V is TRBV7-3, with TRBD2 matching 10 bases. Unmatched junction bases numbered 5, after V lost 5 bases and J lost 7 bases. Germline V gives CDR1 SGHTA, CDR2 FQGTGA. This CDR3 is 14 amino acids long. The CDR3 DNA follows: TGTGCCAGCAGCCCGGGACTAGCGTTTAATGAGCAGTTCTTC. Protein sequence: CASSPGLAFNEQFF.

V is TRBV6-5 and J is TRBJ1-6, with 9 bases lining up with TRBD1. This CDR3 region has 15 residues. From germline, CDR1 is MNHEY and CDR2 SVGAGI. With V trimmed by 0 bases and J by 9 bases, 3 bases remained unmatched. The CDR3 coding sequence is TGTGCCAGCAGTTACTCGGGACAGGGAGGTTCACCCCTCCACTTT. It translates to CASSYSGQGGSPLHF.

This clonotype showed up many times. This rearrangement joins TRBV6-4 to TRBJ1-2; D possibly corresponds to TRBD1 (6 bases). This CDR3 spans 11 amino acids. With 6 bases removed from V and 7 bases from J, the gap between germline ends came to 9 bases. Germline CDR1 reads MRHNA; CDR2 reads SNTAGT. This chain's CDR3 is CASSRGSGYTF. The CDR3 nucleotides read TGTGCCAGCAGCAGGGGTTCTGGCTACACCTTC.

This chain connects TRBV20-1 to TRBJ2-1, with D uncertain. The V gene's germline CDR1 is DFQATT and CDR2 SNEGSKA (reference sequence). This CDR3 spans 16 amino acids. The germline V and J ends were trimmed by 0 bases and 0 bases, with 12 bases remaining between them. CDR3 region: CSARDPARPSYNEQFF. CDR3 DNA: TGCAGTGCTAGAGATCCAGCTAGACCCTCCTACAATGAGCAGTTCTTC.